A single sample is the source of the 14 T cell receptor beta chains below, sequenced in a study of response to subunit inactivated influenza vaccine. MiXCR, run by TCRdb on the RT-PCR reads, gives a single entry per CDR3 protein. The profile shows 650,000 or so distinct CDR3 sequences, about 15% of them singletons. The sample was PBMCs from blood, taken roughly 2 weeks before vaccination. Every receptor here comes from a man between 45 and 60 years old who received an inactivated influenza vaccine.

Concerning this clonotype itself: This may be a read error: a much more frequent sequence differs by one nucleotide. The chain employs TRBV25-1 and TRBJ2-7; maybe TRBD2 (7 bases). The germline CDR1 and CDR2 sequences are MGHDK and SYGVNS. V was clipped by 6 bases and J by 6 bases, with 15 bases between them. The CDR3 is 13 amino acids. The CDR3: CASRAAGAFEQYF. DNA of the CDR3: TGTGCCAGCAGGGCTGCGGGGGCCTTCGAGCAGTACTTC.

This clonotype was counted between two and nine times. The chain employs TRBV27 and TRBJ1-2; 8 bases align to TRBD1. V was clipped by 6 bases and J by 0 bases; unmatched bases: 12. This CDR3 region has 17 residues. Germline V gene data show CDR1 as MNHEY and CDR2 as SMNVEV (reference sequence). The CDR3 reads CASRLSQGDHSNYGYTF. The CDR3 DNA sequence: TGTGCCAGCAGACTATCACAGGGGGACCATTCTAACTATGGCTACACCTTC.

With respect to this clonotype: At one end, the junction sequence differs from germline, possibly due to a read error. The chain links TRBV28 to TRBJ2-5; TRBD1 is a possible D gene (5 bases). The CDR3 has 16 residues. CDR1 MDHEN and CDR2 SYDVKM come from the germline V gene. The DNA for the CDR3 is TGTGCCAGCATTTTATCGCTGTCAGGGCAACGGGAGACCCAGTACTTC. This encodes CASILSLSGQRETQYF.

This clonotype was counted only a few times. The chain combines TRBV29-1 with TRBJ2-7; a weak D match, TRBD2 (6 bases). The CDR3 totals 14 residues. Germline-derived CDR1 and CDR2 are SQVTM and ANQGSEA. Trimming removed 6 bases from V and 5 bases from J, with 20 bases in between. CDR3 amino acids: CSVRGLNPPNEQYF. In nucleotides, the CDR3 is TGCAGCGTGAGGGGACTGAATCCCCCGAACGAGCAGTACTTC.

In its sample, this clonotype was seen a few times. The chain couples TRBV5-5 to TRBJ1-5, with 7 bases that match TRBD1. J lost 7 bases, V lost 4 bases, and 17 bases had no gene match. CDR3 length equals 17 residues. The germline V gene encodes CDR1 SGHKS and CDR2 YYEKEE (reference sequence). The CDR3 reads CASSVGIRAKGQQPQHF. The CDR3 region has the DNA TGTGCCAGCAGCGTAGGGATAAGGGCTAAGGGACAGCAGCCCCAGCATTTT.

This sequence joins TRBV20-1 and TRBJ2-7, with D possibly being TRBD1 (6 bases). The CDR3 is made up of 13 amino acids. Germline loops: CDR1 DFQATT, CDR2 SNEGSKA (reference sequence). V was trimmed by 2 bases and J by 2 bases, leaving 10 bases between them. The CDR3 nucleotides are TGCAGTGCTAGAACCCGGGACACCTACGAGCAGTACTTC. This sequence encodes CSARTRDTYEQYF.

This clonotype was seen more than once but under ten times. The genes are TRBV25-1 and TRBJ2-1, with D tentatively TRBD2 (6 bases). CDR3 length equals 13 residues. Germline CDR1 is MGHDK and CDR2 is SYGVNS. V lost 6 bases to trimming and J lost 5 bases, with 11 bases between them. CDR3 nucleotide sequence: TGTGCCAGCAGCGGGAGAAATCACAATGAGCAGTTCTTC. Its protein is CASSGRNHNEQFF.

This clonotype was counted a few times. The rearrangement uses TRBV6-5 and TRBJ1-1, with D uncertain. The V gene lost 2 bases and the J gene lost 5 bases, with 21 bases spanning the gap. The CDR3 loop spans 17 amino acids. The germline V gene encodes CDR1 MNHEY and CDR2 SVGAGI. The CDR3 reads CASSYPMGWGVGTEAFF. The CDR3 DNA follows: TGTGCCAGCAGTTACCCTATGGGTTGGGGAGTTGGAACTGAAGCTTTCTTT.

This clonotype came up a few times. This chain connects TRBV4-3 to TRBJ1-2, with 10 bases identical to TRBD1. The length of the CDR3 is 15 residues. With 8 bases clipped from V and 2 bases from J, the junction kept 8 bases outside the gene matches. Germline CDR1 is LGHNA and CDR2 is YSLEER. CDR3 region: CASSLGTGENYGYTF. CDR3 nucleotides: TGCGCCAGCTCGTTAGGGACAGGGGAGAACTATGGCTACACCTTC.

This chain uses TRBV6-1 with TRBJ2-4; D may be TRBD2 (6 bases). The germline CDR1 and CDR2 sequences are MNHNS and SASEGT. The CDR3 is 21 amino acids. Trimming shortened V by 7 bases and J by 1 base, and 32 bases separated the two germline ends. This CDR3 reads CASTGPEIAEGPVDAKNIQYF. The CDR3 bases are TGTGCCAGCACTGGACCTGAAATAGCGGAGGGCCCGGTTGATGCCAAAAACATTCAGTACTTC.

This clonotype occurred many times. As DNA, the CDR3 is TGTGCCAGCAGCCCAACTAGCGGGAGCACAGATACGCAGTATTTT. Its translation: CASSPTSGSTDTQYF. The chain carries TRBV3-1 and TRBJ2-3; 9 nucleotides match TRBD2. The CDR3 totals 15 residues. The ends lost 4 bases at V and 0 bases at J; junction bases unmatched: 2. Germline CDR1 LGHDT, CDR2 YNNKEL (reference sequence).

This clonotype was observed a handful of times. The V and J genes are TRBV27 and TRBJ1-1; D call uncertain. Germline values: CDR1 MNHEY, CDR2 SMNVEV (reference sequence). V lost 2 bases and J 0 bases, leaving 10 bases between the germline ends. The CDR3 extends over 15 amino acids. The CDR3 loop reads CASSLISRLNTEAFF. The CDR3, as DNA: TGTGCCAGCAGTTTAATATCCAGATTGAACACTGAAGCTTTCTTT.

This clonotype was observed a few times. The V call is TRBV11-2, the J call TRBJ2-1; no definite D call. Germline-derived CDR1 and CDR2 are SGHAT and FQNNGV. V lost 0 bases, J lost 3 bases, and 15 bases lay in between. This CDR3 has 17 residues. The CDR3 reads CASSLEEEVRSYNEQFF. The DNA of the CDR3 is TGTGCCAGCAGCTTAGAAGAGGAAGTCAGGAGCTACAATGAGCAGTTCTTC.

The chain has TRBV5-1 and TRBJ2-7; 11 bases align to TRBD1. Losses at the gene ends were 3 bases for V and 5 bases for J; bases not matched to a gene: 4. The germline gives CDR1 SGHRS, CDR2 YFSETQ. The CDR3 is made up of 14 amino acids. The chain's CDR3 is CASSWGQGGHEQYF. The CDR3 DNA reads TGCGCCAGCAGCTGGGGACAGGGGGGCCACGAGCAGTACTTC.